The TCR beta chain under discussion was sequenced for a study of blood T cell repertoires in COVID-19. For the study at large: PBMCs, B-cell-depleted T cells, or T cells provided the cDNA or gDNA that made up the material.

Under the authors' procedure: For nucleated cells, counts were estimated from reference gene primer amplification. TCRdb's copy holds only in-frame clones and misses some; the assay was immunoSEQ multiplex PCR. The V and J calls and clone size are taken from that table; D and trimming were inferred from the DNA. The sample has 110,000 or so clones, roughly 80% seen once; the top ten hold less than 2%. Trimming took off 2 bases at V and 5 bases at J, with 10 bases between the two ends. Germline V lookup: CDR1 SGHRS, CDR2 YFSETQ. This CDR3 has 13 residues. Sequencing was done on a sample of peripheral blood. V gene TRBV5-1 combines with J gene TRBJ1-2, with D uncertain. The receptor's source is a man aged 50 or older with acute or convalescent COVID-19. The CDR3 loop is CASSFEGRYGYTF. Here the CDR3 DNA reads TGCGCCAGCAGCTTTGAGGGCCGGTATGGCTACACCTTC. Full variable domain (rest looked up from reference TRBV5-1 and TRBJ1-2): KAGVTQTPRYLIKTRGQQVTLSCSPISGHRSVSWYQQTPGQGLQFLFEYFSETQRNKGNFPGRFSGRQFSNSRSEMNVSTLELGDSALYLCASSFEGRYGYTFGSGTRLTVV.